One and the same sample provided the 7 T cell receptor beta chains below, sequenced in a study of Ad26.COV2.S vaccination and SARS-CoV-2 variants. Sequenced by immunoSEQ multiplex PCR; TCRdb stores in-frame clones only, minus some. In the table there are roughly 300,000 clones, approximately 86% of which are singletons. This sample's treatment: around 19 received Ad26.COV2.S at low or high dose, single or two shots; roughly five received placebo; per-sample allocation not given. Sampling was done on day 63 after the first vaccine or placebo injection. The sample was peripheral blood, taken in a trial of Ad26.COV2.S vaccine versus placebo. The receptor source for this set is a person aged 18-60 years who received the Ad26.COV2.S COVID-19 vaccine or a placebo.

CDR3 in amino acids: CASTQRGGNYGYTF. The CDR3 coding sequence is TGTGCCAGCACCCAAAGGGGGGGGAACTATGGCTACACCTTC. The chain employs TRBV5-6 and TRBJ1-2, with a weak D call TRBD1 (6 bases). The CDR3 covers 14 residues. V was clipped by 6 bases and J by 2 bases, with 14 bases between them. Germline loops: CDR1 SGHDT, CDR2 YYEEEE.

Points on this clone: Within the sample, other DNA sequences also encode this same CDR3. The rearrangement links TRBV11-2 to TRBJ1-3, with unresolved D. V was pared by 1 base and J by 3 bases, with 1 base between. The CDR3 contains 12 residues. CDR1 is SGHAT, CDR2 FQNNGV, per germline. CDR3 sequence: CASSLGGNTIYF. CDR3 DNA: TGTGCCAGCAGCTTAGGTGGAAACACCATATATTTT.

The chain is built from TRBV19 and TRBJ2-7; 8 bases fit TRBD1. The junction had 7 bases not matched to a gene; V was cut back by 5 bases and J by 7 bases. Germline V gene data show CDR1 as LNHDA and CDR2 as SQIVND (reference sequence). The CDR3 length is 13 residues. This CDR3 is CASSEQGAWEQYF. The CDR3 nucleotides are TGTGCCAGTAGTGAGCAGGGGGCGTGGGAGCAGTACTTC. Full variable domain (outside the CDR3, taken from reference TRBV19 and TRBJ2-7): DGGITQSPKYLFRKEGQNVTLSCEQNLNHDAMYWYRQDPGQGLRLIYYSQIVNDFQKGDIAEGYSVSREKKESFPLTVTSAQKNPTAFYLCASSEQGAWEQYFGPGTRLTVT.

This clone was seen only once. The V gene is TRBV6-1, the J gene TRBJ1-2; TRBD1 matches at 7 bases. Trimming took 2 bases from V and 7 from J; bases not matched to a gene: 10. This CDR3 comprises 15 residues. Germline lookup yields CDR1 MNHNS and CDR2 SASEGT. CDR3 residues: CASSEPLGTAGGYTF. CDR3 nucleotides: TGTGCCAGCAGTGAACCTCTCGGGACAGCAGGTGGCTACACCTTC.

The chain employs TRBV29-1 and TRBJ2-3, with D unresolved. The V end was cut by 0 bases, the J end by 2 bases, with 6 bases between. CDR1 and CDR2 (germline): SQVTM, ANQGSEA. The CDR3 covers 13 residues. CDR3 loop: CSVEDGFTDTQYF. In DNA, the CDR3 is TGCAGCGTTGAAGACGGGTTCACAGATACGCAGTATTTT.

This chain links TRBV5-1 with TRBJ2-2; D is perhaps TRBD2 (6 bases). CDR1 is SGHRS and CDR2 is YFSETQ in the germline V gene. The CDR3 covers 14 residues. The V end was cut by 7 bases, the J end by 0 bases, with 10 bases between. The CDR3 spells CASLGGTNTGELFF. The CDR3 nucleotides read TGCGCCAGCTTGGGCGGGACGAACACCGGGGAGCTGTTTTTT.

The chain combines TRBV7-9 with TRBJ2-5; D might be TRBD1 or TRBD2, each matching 6 bases. CDR1 and CDR2 (germline): SEHNR, FQNEAQ (reference sequence). The ends were cut back, 0 bases at V and 5 bases at J, with 10 bases in the middle. The CDR3 has 14 residues. The chain's CDR3 is CASSLAGGSETQYF. The DNA of the CDR3 is TGTGCCAGCAGCTTAGCGGGGGGCTCGGAGACCCAGTACTTC.